This T cell receptor beta chain was obtained from a study of blood T cells in healthy people across ages. To note about this clonotype: The target antigen is unknown.

The CDR3 length is 11 residues. Trimming removed 7 bases from V and 3 bases from J, with 9 bases in between. CDR1 is SQVTM and CDR2 is ANQGSEA in the germline V gene. Notes on the study in general: Long-lived donors carried more naive CD4+ cells and greater diversity than aged donors.

Alongside a J-beta primer mix, a sample-barcoded 5' primer served in a second PCR lasting about 6 to 11 cycles. A single record per CDR3 protein comes from TCRdb applying MiXCR to the 5' RACE reads. The data hold about 1.5 million distinct CDR3 sequences, with roughly 40% observed a single time. The sample taken for sequencing was blood. V gene TRBV29-1 combines with J gene TRBJ1-2; D is unresolved. The clonotype comes from a woman aged 18-29 years in good health. Here the CDR3 DNA reads TGCAGCGCAACAATGGACTATGGCTACACCTTC. This sequence encodes CSATMDYGYTF.